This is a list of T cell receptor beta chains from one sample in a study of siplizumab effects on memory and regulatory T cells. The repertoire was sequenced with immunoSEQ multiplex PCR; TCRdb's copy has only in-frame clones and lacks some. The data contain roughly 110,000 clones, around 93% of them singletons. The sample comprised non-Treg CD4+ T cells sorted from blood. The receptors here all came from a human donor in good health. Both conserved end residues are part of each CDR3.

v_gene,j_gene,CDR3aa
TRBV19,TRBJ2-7,CASSKGLSYEQYF
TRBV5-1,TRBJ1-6,CASSQGGNENSPLHF
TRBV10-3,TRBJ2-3,CAISDSGGADTQYF
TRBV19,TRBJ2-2,CASNPQGRTDTGELFF
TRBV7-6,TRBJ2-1,CASSSLAGGIYNEQFF
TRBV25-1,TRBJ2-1,CASSESGFYNEQFF
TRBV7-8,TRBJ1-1,CASSLVRGAGMNTEAFF
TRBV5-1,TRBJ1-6,CASSLSGHFYNSPLHF
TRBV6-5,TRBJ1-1,CASSYVVETEAFF
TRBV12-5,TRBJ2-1,CASGLVLGLAGYNEQFF
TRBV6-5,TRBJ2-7,CASSSPGTGGYEQYF
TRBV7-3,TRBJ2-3,CASSLTFTGNTDTQYF
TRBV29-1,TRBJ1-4,CSVSGTGDEKLFF
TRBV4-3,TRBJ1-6,CASSRAGGLNSPLHF
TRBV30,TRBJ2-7,CAWGPQEQYF
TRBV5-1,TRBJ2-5,CASSPSGGQETQYF
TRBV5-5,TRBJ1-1,CASSHKGTLNTEAFF
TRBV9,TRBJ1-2,CASSVAWGRSDYGYTF
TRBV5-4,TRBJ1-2,CASSVRTVNYGYTF
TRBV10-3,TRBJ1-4,CAISEAGGREKLFF
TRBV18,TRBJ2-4,CASSPISQGVGNIQYF
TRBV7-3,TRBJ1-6,CASSPRGSPLHF
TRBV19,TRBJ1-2,CASSQKNYGYTF
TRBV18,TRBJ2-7,CASSRQGEEQYF
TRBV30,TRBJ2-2,CAWAPLGQGAGELFF
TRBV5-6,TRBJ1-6,CASSPDGTGGTPLHF
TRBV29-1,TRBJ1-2,CSVGNPEQGINYGYTF
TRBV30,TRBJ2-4,CAWSGIAKNIQYF
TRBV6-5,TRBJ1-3,CASSPGTALNTIYF
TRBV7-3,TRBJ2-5,CASSLYGETQYF
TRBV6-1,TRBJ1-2,CATLTAGNYGYTF
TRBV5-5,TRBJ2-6,CASTQLGGAGANVLTF
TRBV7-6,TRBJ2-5,CASSLTVHQETQYF
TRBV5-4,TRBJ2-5,CASSFPPQETQYF
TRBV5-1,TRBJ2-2,CASSATGELFF
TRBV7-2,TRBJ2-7,CASSPTGYEQYF
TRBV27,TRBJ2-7,CASSFLRSGIGYEQYF
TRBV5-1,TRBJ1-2,CASSLLQGGYGYTF
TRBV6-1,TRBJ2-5,CASSVGAGGIGTQYF
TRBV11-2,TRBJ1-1,CASSWTGLEAFF
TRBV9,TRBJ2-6,CASSVGSGANVLTF
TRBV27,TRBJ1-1,CASSSTGGGTEAFF
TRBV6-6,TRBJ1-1,CASRPGLNTEAFF
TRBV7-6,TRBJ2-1,CASSTLHGGAGNEQFF
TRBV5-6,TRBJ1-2,CASSLGQNYGYTF
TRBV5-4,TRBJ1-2,CASSPTGEVSYTF
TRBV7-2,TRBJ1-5,CASSFTGISSNQPQHF
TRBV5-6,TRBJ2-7,CASGSLRGESIGF
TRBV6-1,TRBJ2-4,CATSSGTAKNIQYF
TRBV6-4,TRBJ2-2,CASSDRGTGELFF
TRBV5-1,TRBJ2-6,CASSDGKVSGANVLTF